This note documents a single T cell receptor beta chain sequence. This table comes from immunoSEQ multiplex PCR, and its TCRdb copy is limited to in-frame clones, with some not included. Counted here are roughly 60,000 clones, roughly 94% occurring once; the ten biggest clones make up roughly 1.3%. The CDR3 has 17 residues. Germline V CDR1 and CDR2: MDHEN, SYDVKM. V was pared by 1 base and J by 0 bases, with 14 bases between. The sample belongs to a study of cytomegalovirus exposure and HLA in healthy donors. This chain connects TRBV28 to TRBJ2-3; D might be TRBD2 (7 bases). Sequenced input: PBMCs. This sequence was found in a woman between 18 and 29 years old in good health and CMV-seronegative. The CDR3 spells CASSLFGGGASTDTQYF. CDR3 sequence (DNA): TGTGCCAGCAGTTTATTTGGTGGGGGGGCTAGCACAGATACGCAGTATTTT.